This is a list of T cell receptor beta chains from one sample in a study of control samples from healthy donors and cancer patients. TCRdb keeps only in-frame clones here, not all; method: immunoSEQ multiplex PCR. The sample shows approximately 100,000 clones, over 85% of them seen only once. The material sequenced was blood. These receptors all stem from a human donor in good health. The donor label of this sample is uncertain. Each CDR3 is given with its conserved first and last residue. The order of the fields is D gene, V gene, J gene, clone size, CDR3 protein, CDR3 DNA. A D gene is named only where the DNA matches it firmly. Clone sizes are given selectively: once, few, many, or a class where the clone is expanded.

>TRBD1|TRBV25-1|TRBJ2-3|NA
CASSGTGFNTQYF
TGTGCCAGCAGTGGGACAGGTTTCAATACGCAGTATTTT
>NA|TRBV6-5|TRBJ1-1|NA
CASSYSSRETEAFF
TGTGCCAGCAGTTACTCGTCGAGGGAGACTGAAGCTTTCTTT
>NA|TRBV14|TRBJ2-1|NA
CASSQWGGDEQFF
TGTGCCAGCAGCCAGTGGGGGGGCGATGAGCAGTTCTTC
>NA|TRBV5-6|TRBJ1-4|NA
CASSPGAVPEKLFF
TGTGCCAGCAGCCCTGGGGCAGTACCTGAAAAACTGTTTTTT
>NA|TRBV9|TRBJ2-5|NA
CASTLGQGETQYF
TGTGCCAGCACACTGGGGCAGGGAGAGACCCAGTACTTC
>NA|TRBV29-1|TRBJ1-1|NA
CSVADSFKGTEAFF
TGCAGCGTTGCGGACAGCTTTAAAGGCACTGAAGCTTTCTTT
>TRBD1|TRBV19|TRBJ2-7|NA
CASSIYGGTGTGEQYF
TGTGCCAGTAGTATATATGGGGGGACAGGCACCGGCGAGCAGTACTTC
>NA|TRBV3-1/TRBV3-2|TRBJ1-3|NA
CASSHRVKSGNTIYF
TGTGCCAGCAGCCACAGGGTTAAGTCTGGAAACACCATATATTTT
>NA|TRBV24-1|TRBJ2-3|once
CATSAGNTDTQYF
TGTGCCACCAGTGCGGGGAACACAGATACGCAGTATTTT
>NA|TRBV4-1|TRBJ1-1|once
CASSFTGGATEAFF
TGCGCCAGCAGCTTTACGGGGGGCGCGACTGAAGCTTTCTTT
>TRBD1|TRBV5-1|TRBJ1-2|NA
CASSGQAEDGYTF
TGCGCCAGCAGCGGACAGGCTGAGGATGGCTACACCTTC
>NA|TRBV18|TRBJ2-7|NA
CASSPPRGPLVGQYF
TGTGCCAGCTCACCACCGCGGGGCCCGTTAGTCGGGCAGTACTTC
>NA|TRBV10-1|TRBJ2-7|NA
CASSESPGGSSYEQYF
TGCGCCAGCAGTGAGTCCCCCGGGGGCTCATCCTACGAGCAGTACTTC